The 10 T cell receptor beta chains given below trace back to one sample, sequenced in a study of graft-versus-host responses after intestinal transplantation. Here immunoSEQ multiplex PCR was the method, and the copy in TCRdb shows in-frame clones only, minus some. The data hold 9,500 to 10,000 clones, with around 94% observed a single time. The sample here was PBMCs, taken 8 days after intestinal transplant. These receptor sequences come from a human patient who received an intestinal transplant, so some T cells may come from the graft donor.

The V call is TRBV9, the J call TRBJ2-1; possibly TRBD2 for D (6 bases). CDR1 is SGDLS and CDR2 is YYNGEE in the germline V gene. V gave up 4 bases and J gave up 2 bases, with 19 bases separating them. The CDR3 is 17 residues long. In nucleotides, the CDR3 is TGTGCCAGCAGCCTCCGGGACTCCGGGGTCCCCTACAATGAGCAGTTCTTC. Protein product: CASSLRDSGVPYNEQFF.

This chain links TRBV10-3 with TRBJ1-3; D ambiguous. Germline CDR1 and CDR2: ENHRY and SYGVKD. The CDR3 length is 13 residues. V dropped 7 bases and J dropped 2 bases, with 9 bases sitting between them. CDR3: CAITREPGNTIYF. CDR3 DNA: TGTGCCATCACTAGGGAACCTGGAAACACCATATATTTT.

The CDR3 DNA sequence: TGCGCCAGCAGCGCCCAACAGGGGATAGGGTCCTACGAGCAGTACTTC. Translating it yields CASSAQQGIGSYEQYF. This rearrangement joins TRBV5-1 to TRBJ2-7; 7 bases align to TRBD1. Trimming at V came to 4 bases and at J to 1 base, leaving 11 bases not matched to a gene. This CDR3 region has 16 residues. Germline CDR1 reads SGHRS; CDR2 reads YFSETQ.

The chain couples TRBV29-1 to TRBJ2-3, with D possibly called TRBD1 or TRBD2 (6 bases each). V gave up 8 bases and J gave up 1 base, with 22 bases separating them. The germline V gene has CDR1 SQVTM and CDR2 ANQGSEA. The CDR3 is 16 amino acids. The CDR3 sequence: CSTQPYGGRGTDTQYF. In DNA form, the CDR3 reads TGCAGCACCCAGCCTTACGGGGGCCGGGGCACAGATACGCAGTATTTT.

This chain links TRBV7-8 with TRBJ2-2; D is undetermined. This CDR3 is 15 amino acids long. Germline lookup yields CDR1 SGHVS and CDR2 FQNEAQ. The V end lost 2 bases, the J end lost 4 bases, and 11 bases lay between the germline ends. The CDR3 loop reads CASSLFVRFTGELFF. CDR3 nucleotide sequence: TGTGCCAGCAGCTTATTCGTACGTTTCACCGGGGAGCTGTTTTTT. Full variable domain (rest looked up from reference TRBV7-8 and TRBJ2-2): GAGVSQSPRYKVAKRGQDVALRCDPISGHVSLFWYQQALGQGPEFLTYFQNEAQLDKSGLPSDRFFAERPEGSVSTLKIQRTQQEDSAVYLCASSLFVRFTGELFFGEGSRLTVL.

CDR3 sequence reads: CASSGDTGELFF. As DNA, the CDR3 is TGTGCCAGCAGCGGGGACACCGGGGAGCTGTTTTTT. J is TRBJ2-2 and V is TRBV9; D is ambiguous. The germline CDR1 and CDR2 sequences are SGDLS and YYNGEE. CDR3 size: 12 residues. The V end lost 3 bases, the J end lost 3 bases, and 3 bases lay between the germline ends.

The CDR3, as DNA: TGTGCCAGCAGGTACGACTTGAATCAGCCCCAGCATTTT. This encodes CASRYDLNQPQHF. The chain couples TRBV6-6 to TRBJ1-5; D uncertain. Germline CDR1 reads MNHNY; CDR2 reads SVGAGI (reference sequence). The ends were cut back, 6 bases at V and 4 bases at J, with 10 bases in the middle. The CDR3 has 13 residues.

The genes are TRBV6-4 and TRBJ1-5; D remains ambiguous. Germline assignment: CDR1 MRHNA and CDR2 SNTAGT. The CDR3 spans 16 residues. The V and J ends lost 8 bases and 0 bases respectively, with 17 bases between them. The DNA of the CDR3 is TGTGCCAGCCTTTATCAATTCGGGGATAGCAATCAGCCCCAGCATTTT. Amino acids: CASLYQFGDSNQPQHF.

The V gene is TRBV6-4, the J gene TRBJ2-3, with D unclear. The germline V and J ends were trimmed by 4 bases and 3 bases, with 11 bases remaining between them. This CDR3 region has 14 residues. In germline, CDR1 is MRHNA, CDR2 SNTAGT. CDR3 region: CASSGTEGTDTQYF. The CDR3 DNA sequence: TGTGCCAGCAGTGGTACGGAAGGGACAGATACGCAGTATTTT.

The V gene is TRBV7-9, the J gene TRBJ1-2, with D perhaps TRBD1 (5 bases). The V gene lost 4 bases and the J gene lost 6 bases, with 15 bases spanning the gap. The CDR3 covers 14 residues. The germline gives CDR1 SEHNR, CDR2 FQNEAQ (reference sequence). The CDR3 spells CASSSGTLSDGYTF. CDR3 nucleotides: TGTGCCAGCAGCTCCGGGACCTTATCCGATGGCTACACCTTC.